This TCR beta chain was captured by sequencing in a study of cytomegalovirus exposure and HLA in healthy donors. Overall study results and limits: Cytomegalovirus-associated status was assigned to about 170 TCR beta chains. From TCR beta sequences, most subjects' HLA-A and HLA-B alleles were reportedly predicted accurately. It was reportedly the case that the classifier diagnosed cytomegalovirus status with high specificity and sensitivity. The productive fraction for most TCR beta V segments was about 90% or about 30% in an earlier analysis.

Germline-derived CDR1 and CDR2 are GTSNPN and SVGIG (reference sequence). The CDR3 consists of 16 residues. V was trimmed by 2 bases and J by 4 bases, leaving 21 bases between them. This clone was seen a handful of times. Its antigen is unidentified. PCR was performed using 60 Vbeta and 13 Jbeta primers. Here immunoSEQ multiplex PCR was the method, and the copy in TCRdb shows in-frame clones only, minus some. The sample records under 200,000 clones, over 80% being singletons. The clonotype comes from a girl under 18 in good health and CMV-seropositive. V is TRBV30 and J is TRBJ2-7; D is perhaps TRBD1 (6 bases). The sequenced sample consisted of PBMCs. Written as DNA, the CDR3 is TGTGCCTGGAGTCCACCACAGGGCGTTTTGTTGTACGAGCAGTACTTC. This sequence encodes CAWSPPQGVLLYEQYF.